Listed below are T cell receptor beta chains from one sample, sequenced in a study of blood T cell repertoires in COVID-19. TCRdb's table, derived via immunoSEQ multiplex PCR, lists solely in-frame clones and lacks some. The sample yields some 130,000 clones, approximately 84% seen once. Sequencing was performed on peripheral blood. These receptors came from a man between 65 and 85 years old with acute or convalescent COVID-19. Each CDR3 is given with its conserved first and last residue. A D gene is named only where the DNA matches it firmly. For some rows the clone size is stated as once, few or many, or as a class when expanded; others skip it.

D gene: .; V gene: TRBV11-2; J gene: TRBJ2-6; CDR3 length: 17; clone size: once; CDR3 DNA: TGTGCCAGCAGCTTTTTTGCCAGTCACTCTGGGGCCAACGTCCTGACTTTC; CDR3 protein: CASSFFASHSGANVLTF
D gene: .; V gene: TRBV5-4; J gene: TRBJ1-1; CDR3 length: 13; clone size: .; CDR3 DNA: TGTGCCAGCAGCTTTGGGTCGGGCACTGAAGCTTTCTTT; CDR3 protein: CASSFGSGTEAFF
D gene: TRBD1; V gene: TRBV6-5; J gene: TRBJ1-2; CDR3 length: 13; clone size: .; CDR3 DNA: TGTGCCAGCAGTCCCGACAGGGCCTATGGCTACACCTTC; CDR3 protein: CASSPDRAYGYTF
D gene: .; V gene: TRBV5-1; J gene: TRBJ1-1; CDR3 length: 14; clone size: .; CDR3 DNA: TGCGCCAGCAGCCCCAGGGGAATGAACACTGAAGCTTTCTTT; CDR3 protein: CASSPRGMNTEAFF
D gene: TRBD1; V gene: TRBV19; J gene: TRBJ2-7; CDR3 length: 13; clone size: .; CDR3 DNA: TGTGCCAGTTCGACAGGGGGAAAGTACGAGCAGTACTTC; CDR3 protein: CASSTGGKYEQYF
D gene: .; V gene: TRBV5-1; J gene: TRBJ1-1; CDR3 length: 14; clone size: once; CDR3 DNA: TGCGCCAGCAAACCCTCACTATCGAACACTGAAGCTTTCTTT; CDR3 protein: CASKPSLSNTEAFF
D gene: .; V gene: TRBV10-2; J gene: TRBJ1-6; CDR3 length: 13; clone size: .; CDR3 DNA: TGCGCCAGCAGGCAGGGTGAGGTGTCACCCCTCCACTTT; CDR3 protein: CASRQGEVSPLHF
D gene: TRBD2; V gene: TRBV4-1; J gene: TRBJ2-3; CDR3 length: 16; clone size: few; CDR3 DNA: TGCGCCAGCAGCCAAGGGAGGACTAGCGGCACAGATACGCAGTATTTT; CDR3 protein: CASSQGRTSGTDTQYF
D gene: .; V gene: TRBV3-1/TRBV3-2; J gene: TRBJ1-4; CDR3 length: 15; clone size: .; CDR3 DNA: TGTGCCAGCAGCCCAACGGTGGTGAGCAGGGAAAAACTGTTTTTT; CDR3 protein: CASSPTVVSREKLFF
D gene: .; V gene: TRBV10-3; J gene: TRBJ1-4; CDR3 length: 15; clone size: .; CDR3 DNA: TGTGCCATCAGCCCGGCGGAGGGGATTAATGAAAAACTGTTTTTT; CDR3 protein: CAISPAEGINEKLFF
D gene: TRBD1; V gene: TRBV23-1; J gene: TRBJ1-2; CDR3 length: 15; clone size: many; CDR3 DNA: TGCGCCAGCAGTCGTTGGGACAGCCCTAACTATGGCTACACCTTC; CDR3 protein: CASSRWDSPNYGYTF
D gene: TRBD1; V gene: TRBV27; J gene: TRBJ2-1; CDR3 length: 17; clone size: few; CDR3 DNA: TGTGCCAGCAGTTTAGGAGCGTCAGGGGGCGCCTACAATGAGCAGTTCTTC; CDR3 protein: CASSLGASGGAYNEQFF
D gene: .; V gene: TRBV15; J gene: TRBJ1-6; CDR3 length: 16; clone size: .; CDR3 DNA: TGTGCCACCAGCAGAGATTCCGGGATCTATAATTCACCCCTCCACTTT; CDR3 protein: CATSRDSGIYNSPLHF
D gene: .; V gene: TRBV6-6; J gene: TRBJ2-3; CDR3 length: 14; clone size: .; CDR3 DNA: TGTGCCAGCAGGAACAGGGACCGGACAGATACGCAGTATTTT; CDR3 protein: CASRNRDRTDTQYF
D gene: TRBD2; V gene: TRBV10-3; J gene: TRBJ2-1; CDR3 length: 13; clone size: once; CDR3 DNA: TGTGCCATCAGTGAGACGGGGGGAGGTGAGCAGTTCTTC; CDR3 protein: CAISETGGGEQFF
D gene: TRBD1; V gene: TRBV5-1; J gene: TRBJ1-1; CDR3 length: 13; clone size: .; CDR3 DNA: TGCGCCAGCAGCAACACAGGGGGCACTGAAGCTTTCTTT; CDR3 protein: CASSNTGGTEAFF